This TCR beta chain stems from a study of T cells in Graves' hyperthyroidism and ophthalmopathy. In the case of this clonotype: A much larger clone lies one base from this, so it may be a read error.

Looked up from germline, CDR1 is SQVTM and CDR2 is ANQGSEA. The CDR3 loop spans 15 amino acids. TCR beta CDR3 sequences were amplified from RNA transcripts. HTBI primers were the set used in a first-round RT-PCR of the TCR CDR3. TCRdb itself ran the multiplex PCR reads through MiXCR, one entry per CDR3 protein. The sample has nearly 750,000 distinct CDR3 sequences; around a third are singletons. The source is a woman aged 40 to 50 with Graves' hyperthyroidism. Source material: blood. This chain uses TRBV29-1 with TRBJ1-1; tentative D call: TRBD1 (6 bases). CDR3 sequence (DNA): TGCACCACTGACCGTGGAAAGGGGGGGAACACTGAAGCTTTCTTT. It translates to CTTDRGKGGNTEAFF.